This T cell receptor (beta chain) was sequenced in a study of blood T cells in healthy people across ages. Across the whole study: Template-switching capture recovered about one barcoded beta molecule per two T cells. Study-level findings and limits: A conclusive naive versus antigen-experienced comparison was prevented by the unsorted PBMCs. Roughly linearly, TCR beta diversity per million T cells fell as age increased.

Only a few counts were recorded for this clonotype. Its antigen is not known. The second PCR ran about 6 to 12 cycles with a sample-barcoded 5' primer and J-beta primers. Every cDNA molecule carried a tag from a template-switch adaptor bearing 12 random nucleotides. Each CDR3 protein is one row after TCRdb ran MiXCR on the 5' RACE reads. The sample consists of some 1 million distinct CDR3 sequences, under 55% of them appearing once. The CDR3 is 13 residues long. Trimming removed 3 bases from V and 3 bases from J, with 8 bases in between. This sequence originates from a woman aged 55-70 years in good health. V gene TRBV12-3 or TRBV12-4 combines with J gene TRBJ1-1; D unresolved. Source material: blood. The CDR3 coding sequence is TGTGCCAGCAGTTTCCCTGGGGACACTGAAGCTTTCTTT. It translates to CASSFPGDTEAFF.